This is a list of T cell receptor beta chains from one sample in a study of CD8+ T cells in alopecia areata. The protocol was immunoSEQ multiplex PCR, while the TCRdb copy is restricted to in-frame clones and leaves out a portion. The table includes under 75,000 clones, about half detected once. The specimen comprised CD8+ T cells sorted from blood, sampled at week 0. The receptors derive from a human donor with alopecia areata. Each CDR3 is given with its conserved first and last residue. Fields, in order: V gene, J gene, clone size, D gene, CDR3 DNA, CDR3 protein. D genes are given only for firm matches. Not all rows give a size; the values are once, few, many and, for expanded clones, a class.

>TRBV6-5|TRBJ2-7|few|TRBD2
TGTGCCAGCAGTTACTCGACTAGCGGGAACGAGCAGTACTTC
CASSYSTSGNEQYF
>TRBV2|TRBJ2-1|-|TRBD2
TGTGCCAGCAGTGTGCCCCTAGCGGGGCTCTACAATGAGCAGTTCTTC
CASSVPLAGLYNEQFF
>TRBV19|TRBJ2-7|-|TRBD2
TGTGCCAGTAGGCTAGCGGGAGACTACGAGCAGTACTTC
CASRLAGDYEQYF
>TRBV6-5|TRBJ2-2|-|-
TGTGCCAGCAGTGCGGGATCTTTGAACACCGGGGAGCTGTTTTTT
CASSAGSLNTGELFF
>TRBV19|TRBJ1-5|few|-
TGTGCCAGTACCGTCGACAGCAATCAGCCCCAGCATTTT
CASTVDSNQPQHF
>TRBV27|TRBJ2-7|-|-
TGTGCCAGCAGTTTATCCACTAGCTCCTACGAGCAGTACTTC
CASSLSTSSYEQYF
>TRBV6-5|TRBJ2-5|-|-
TGTGCCAGCAGTTACGGTATGGGCCTAGAGACCCAGTACTTC
CASSYGMGLETQYF
>TRBV27|TRBJ1-4|few|-
TGTGCCAGCAGTTTACTCGGGGGCTCCCTAAATGAAAAACTGTTTTTT
CASSLLGGSLNEKLFF
>TRBV29-1|TRBJ2-2|-|-
TGCAGCGTTGTCAGGGGAGACGACGGGGAGCTGTTTTTT
CSVVRGDDGELFF
>TRBV10-3|TRBJ2-4|-|-
TGTGCCGTCAGGGGCTCCGGGGATCCGGACATTCAGTACTTC
CAVRGSGDPDIQYF
>TRBV4-2|TRBJ2-2|-|-
TGTGCCAGCAGCCCGGACAAGGAGCTGTTTTTT
CASSPDKELFF
>TRBV27|TRBJ2-7|once|TRBD2
TGTGCCAGCAGGGTATCGACTAGCGGCTACGAGCAGTACTTC
CASRVSTSGYEQYF
>TRBV27|TRBJ2-2|-|TRBD1
TGTGCCAGCGAAAGCCTAGACAGGGCGGGCGGGGAGCTGTTTTTT
CASESLDRAGGELFF
>TRBV7-9|TRBJ2-6|-|TRBD2
TGTGCCAGCAGCCCCCCGGGGGGAGGCAACTCTGGGGCCAACGTCCTGACTTTC
CASSPPGGGNSGANVLTF
>TRBV29-1|TRBJ2-7|-|TRBD1
TGCAGCGTGGCCGGGACAGGGGGAGTCTACGAGCAGTACTTC
CSVAGTGGVYEQYF
>TRBV7-9|TRBJ1-1|many|-
TGTGCCAGCGCAGGGGTGAACACTGAAGCTTTCTTT
CASAGVNTEAFF
>TRBV4-1|TRBJ2-1|-|TRBD2
TGCGCCAGCAGCTCCTTAGCGGGAGGCAACAATGAGCAGTTCTTC
CASSSLAGGNNEQFF
>TRBV7-2|TRBJ2-5|-|TRBD2
TGTGCCAGCAGCGTATGGAGCGGGAGCACAGAGACCCAGTACTTC
CASSVWSGSTETQYF